The T cell receptor beta chain described here comes from a study of blood T cell repertoires in COVID-19. Study as a whole: Samples of COVID-19 (acute and convalescent) were obtained from the United States, Italy and Spain. PBMCs, B-cell-depleted T cells, or T cells provided the cDNA or gDNA that made up the material.

Looked up from germline, CDR1 is SGDLS and CDR2 is YYNGEE. The germline V and J ends were trimmed by 4 bases and 5 bases, with 10 bases remaining between them. The CDR3 loop spans 12 amino acids. Original data processing: Nucleated cell counts were estimated from reference gene primer amplification. Assay: immunoSEQ multiplex PCR; the TCRdb copy retains only in-frame clones and omits some. The DNA was the basis for D and trimming; V, J and clone size are from that table. The sample shows more than 95,000 clones, about 80% of them seen only once. Sequencing was carried out using peripheral blood. The rearrangement links TRBV9 to TRBJ2-7; D is unclear. This TCR derives from a human donor in a cohort sampled during active COVID-19. CDR3 in DNA: TGTGCCAGCAGCACCTATTCCCACGAGCAGTACTTC. Translating gives CASSTYSHEQYF.